This is a list of T cell receptor beta chains from one sample in a study of PD-1 blockade in classical Hodgkin lymphoma. Sequencing was performed with immunoSEQ multiplex PCR; in TCRdb, only in-frame clones are kept and a portion is missing. Of about 58,000 clones listed, 91% were seen once; the top ten hold 8% to 13%. The source material was peripheral blood mononuclear cells (PBMCs), sampled before the second cycle of nivolumab. These receptors all stem from a human donor with classical Hodgkin lymphoma. The CDR3 runs from the conserved cysteine through the conserved F or W.

V gene	CDR3 protein
TRBV5-1	CASSLNILGVGNEQFF
TRBV2	CASSEASEAFF
TRBV25-1	CASRGRGNTIYF
TRBV10-3	CAINGGESSYNEQFF
TRBV5-6	CASSWGDRGYEQYF
TRBV7-7	CASSLEPIKKGWTGEAFF
TRBV5-4	CASGVGAEGYTF
TRBV6-6	CASSYSPSSRPYEQYF
TRBV7-9	CASSPTENNEKLFF
TRBV6-5	CASSPMIGPYGYTF
TRBV7-9	CASSLVPDAYNEQFF
TRBV19	CASSINPVGATWNEQFF
TRBV19	CASTTDGSNEKLFF
TRBV18	CASSPAGGYSPLHF
TRBV28	CASSFSGLAGKEGDTGELFF
TRBV9	CASSVRSGDPANIQYF
TRBV27	CASSLSSGGSYNEQFF
TRBV7-3	CASSLTSGNNEQFF
TRBV9	CASSVDGNTGELFF
TRBV29-1	CSVRLYLYEQYF
TRBV6-5	CASSSIRDRLGNTIYF
TRBV27	CASSLLGSAGANVLTF
TRBV10-3	CAIREIPTVTSTDTQYF
TRBV2	CASREQGNPNYGYTF